One and the same sample provided the 21 T cell receptor beta chains below, sequenced in a study of cytomegalovirus exposure and HLA in healthy donors. It was with 60 Vbeta and 13 Jbeta primers that the PCR ran. TCRdb's table, derived via immunoSEQ multiplex PCR, lists solely in-frame clones and lacks some. The table has fewer than 250,000 clones, around 79% seen once. The sample taken for sequencing was PBMCs. The receptors shown here come from a male donor in good health and CMV-seropositive.

This rearrangement joins TRBV19 to TRBJ2-1, with TRBD2 matching over 9 bases. The germline CDR1 and CDR2 sequences are LNHDA and SQIVND (reference sequence). V lost 6 bases, J lost 9 bases, and 9 bases stayed unmatched. The CDR3 covers 14 residues. The CDR3 region is CASRRLAVGLEQFF. The CDR3 region has the DNA TGTGCCAGTAGGCGACTAGCGGTAGGGCTTGAGCAGTTCTTC.

This chain links TRBV9 with TRBJ2-7, with TRBD1 matching over 8 bases. This CDR3 has 15 amino acids. Trimming removed 4 bases from V and 6 bases from J; junction bases left unmatched: 12. The germline CDR1 and CDR2 sequences are SGDLS and YYNGEE. The CDR3: CASSITRDRLGEQYF. Written as DNA, the CDR3 is TGTGCCAGCAGCATTACCCGGGACAGGCTAGGCGAGCAGTACTTC.

The V call is TRBV27, the J call TRBJ2-3; 12 nucleotides align to TRBD2. The CDR3 contains 19 residues. Per the germline V gene, CDR1 is MNHEY and CDR2 is SMNVEV (reference sequence). Losses at the gene ends were 0 bases for V and 0 bases for J; bases not matched to a gene: 7. The DNA for the CDR3 is TGTGCCAGCAGTTTATCGATATTGGGGACTAGCGGGAGCACAGATACGCAGTATTTT. This codes for CASSLSILGTSGSTDTQYF.

CDR3 amino acids: CASSPPSRLADYGYTF. Written as DNA, the CDR3 is TGTGCCAGCTCACCACCGTCTCGGTTAGCGGACTATGGCTACACCTTC. The chain has TRBV18 and TRBJ1-2; D is unresolved. The germline CDR1 and CDR2 sequences are KGHSH and LQKENI. The V end lost 0 bases, the J end lost 3 bases, and 14 bases lay between the germline ends. The CDR3 runs to 16 residues.

The chain recombines TRBV28 with TRBJ2-7, with TRBD2 matching 8 bases. Germline V gene data show CDR1 as MDHEN and CDR2 as SYDVKM. The CDR3 is made up of 15 amino acids. With V trimmed by 3 bases and J by 0 bases, 4 bases remained unmatched. As DNA, the CDR3 is TGTGCCAGCAGTTTCGGGGGGGTAAGCTCCTACGAGCAGTACTTC. Amino acids: CASSFGGVSSYEQYF.

This chain links TRBV6-5 with TRBJ1-2; 7 bases align to TRBD1. The ends lost 0 bases at V and 8 bases at J; junction bases unmatched: 9. Looked up from germline, CDR1 is MNHEY and CDR2 is SVGAGI. CDR3 length: 15 residues. CDR3 in amino acids: CASSYSRQGLTGYTF. The CDR3 DNA is TGTGCCAGCAGTTACTCCCGACAGGGTTTAACGGGCTACACCTTC.

This clone has more than one count but fewer than ten. The rearrangement uses TRBV6-1 and TRBJ2-1; 8 nucleotides match TRBD1. CDR1 is MNHNS and CDR2 is SASEGT in the germline V gene. J lost 5 bases, V lost 5 bases, and 5 bases had no gene match. The CDR3 is 14 amino acids. CDR3 nucleotides: TGTGCCAGCAGTCCTACGGACAGGGACAATGAGCAGTTCTTC. This translates into CASSPTDRDNEQFF.

Notes on this clone: This specimen includes other DNA sequences encoding the same CDR3. The J gene is TRBJ2-3, the V gene TRBV15; D gene ambiguous. CDR1 is LNHNV and CDR2 is YYDKDF in the germline V gene (reference sequence). V was clipped by 0 bases and J by 3 bases, with 10 bases between them. This CDR3 comprises 15 residues. The CDR3 is CATSRDRGRTDTQYF. For the CDR3, the DNA is TGTGCCACCAGCAGAGATCGAGGCCGTACAGATACGCAGTATTTT.

The CDR3 DNA reads as TGTGCCAGCAGCTTATCCGGGACTCCCTATGGCTACACCTTC. This encodes CASSLSGTPYGYTF. This sequence joins TRBV7-9 and TRBJ1-2; tentative D call: TRBD1 (5 bases). Germline CDR1 and CDR2: SEHNR and FQNEAQ (reference sequence). Trimming removed 2 bases from V and 4 bases from J, with 11 bases in between. The CDR3 has 14 amino acids.

The J gene is TRBJ2-2, the V gene TRBV6-5, with 11 positions matching TRBD2. CDR1 and CDR2 (germline): MNHEY, SVGAGI. The CDR3 covers 14 residues. J was trimmed by 10 bases and V by 4 bases; bases with no gene match: 5. This chain's CDR3 is CASSLLAGVKELFF. DNA for the CDR3: TGTGCCAGCAGTTTACTAGCGGGAGTGAAGGAGCTGTTTTTT.

V usage is TRBV4-1 and J usage is TRBJ2-5, with 13 bases lining up with TRBD2. Germline V gives CDR1 MGHRA, CDR2 YSYEKL. V trimming: 3 bases; J trimming: 0 bases; junction bases outside the gene matches: 4. This CDR3 region has 17 residues. Here the CDR3 reads CASSQGLAGPYQETQYF. The CDR3 DNA reads as TGCGCCAGCAGCCAGGGACTAGCGGGGCCGTACCAAGAGACCCAGTACTTC.

The V and J genes are TRBV28 and TRBJ1-6, with D perhaps matching TRBD1 (5 bases). This CDR3 comprises 16 residues. Germline lookup yields CDR1 MDHEN and CDR2 SYDVKM. V lost 4 bases and J 0 bases, leaving 10 bases between the germline ends. In nucleotides, the CDR3 is TGTGCCAGCAGTTCTGGACAAAGCTCCTATAATTCACCCCTCCACTTT. Residues: CASSSGQSSYNSPLHF.

CDR3 amino acids: CASIRQGADNEQFF. The CDR3 nucleotides read TGTGCCAGTATTCGACAGGGGGCGGACAATGAGCAGTTCTTC. The chain is built from TRBV19 and TRBJ2-1; 10 bases are a match to TRBD1. V shed 7 bases, J shed 5 bases, and the junction held 5 bases outside the gene matches. The CDR3 sequence is 14 residues long. Germline CDR1 is LNHDA and CDR2 is SQIVND (reference sequence).

The chain couples TRBV18 to TRBJ2-5, with D tentatively TRBD1 (5 bases). From germline, CDR1 is KGHSH and CDR2 LQKENI. V was shortened by 0 bases and J by 2 bases, with 7 bases between the two germline ends. The CDR3 runs to 14 residues. In DNA form, the CDR3 reads TGTGCCAGCTCACCACCAAACAGGCAAGAGACCCAGTACTTC. Residues: CASSPPNRQETQYF.

V is TRBV5-1 and J is TRBJ1-2; perhaps TRBD1 as D (5 bases). The V gene's germline CDR1 is SGHRS and CDR2 YFSETQ. Trimming left V 0 bases short and J 4 bases short, with 10 bases between. The CDR3 runs to 14 residues. The CDR3: CASSLAQGFYGYTF. For the CDR3, the DNA is TGCGCCAGCAGCTTGGCTCAGGGCTTCTATGGCTACACCTTC.

The chain combines TRBV5-1 with TRBJ2-3; weak D call: TRBD2 (6 bases). Germline CDR1 is SGHRS and CDR2 is YFSETQ. There are 15 residues in the CDR3. V lost 0 bases and J lost 0, with 8 bases in between. For the CDR3, the DNA is TGCGCCAGCAGCTTGGTGGAGGGTAGCACAGATACGCAGTATTTT. Translation gives CASSLVEGSTDTQYF. Based on the CDR3 plus reference TRBV5-1 and TRBJ2-3, the full variable domain is KAGVTQTPRYLIKTRGQQVTLSCSPISGHRSVSWYQQTPGQGLQFLFEYFSETQRNKGNFPGRFSGRQFSNSRSEMNVSTLELGDSALYLCASSLVEGSTDTQYFGPGTRLTVL.

V and J are TRBV5-5 and TRBJ1-2; TRBD1 matches 10 bases. This CDR3 has 14 residues. In germline, CDR1 is SGHKS, CDR2 YYEKEE (reference sequence). V was pared by 6 bases and J by 4 bases, with 6 bases of the junction left unmatched. Written as DNA, the CDR3 is TGTGCCAGCATCCCCGGACAGGGGGTCTATGGCTACACCTTC. It translates to CASIPGQGVYGYTF.

This clone showed up just once. The chain uses TRBV7-2 and TRBJ2-4; 10 bases are a match to TRBD2. V gave up 4 bases and J gave up 1 base; unmatched junction bases: 7. Germline CDR1 SGHTA, CDR2 FQGNSA. This CDR3 spans 17 amino acids. CDR3 region: CASSSLAGRGAKNIQYF. Written as DNA, the CDR3 is TGTGCCAGCAGCTCACTAGCGGGAAGAGGGGCCAAAAACATTCAGTACTTC.

The chain links TRBV7-8 to TRBJ2-5; D perhaps matches TRBD1 (6 bases). The germline V and J ends were trimmed by 2 bases and 1 base, with 14 bases remaining between them. The CDR3 contains 16 residues. CDR1 and CDR2 (germline): SGHVS, FQNEAQ. The DNA of the CDR3 is TGTGCCAGCAGCTTAACGGGACACCTACGCCAAGAGACCCAGTACTTC. It specifies CASSLTGHLRQETQYF.

CDR3 region: CASSSMTQGHEQYF. Written as DNA, the CDR3 is TGTGCCAGCAGCTCGATGACTCAAGGCCACGAGCAGTACTTC. The genes are TRBV7-3 and TRBJ2-7; D is undetermined. The germline V gene has CDR1 SGHTA and CDR2 FQGTGA. Trimming removed 4 bases from V and 5 bases from J, with 15 bases in between. The CDR3 totals 14 residues. The full variable domain, in which reference TRBV7-3 and TRBJ2-7 provide the parts outside the CDR3, is GAGVSQTPSNKVTEKGKYVELRCDPISGHTALYWYRQSLGQGPEFLIYFQGTGAADDSGLPNDRFFAVRPEGSVSTLKIQRTERGDSAVYLCASSSMTQGHEQYFGPGTRLTVT.

The rearrangement joins TRBV19 to TRBJ1-2, with 9 bases fitting TRBD1. Germline V gene lookup returns CDR1 LNHDA and CDR2 SQIVND (reference sequence). This CDR3 comprises 14 residues. V was clipped by 5 bases and J by 4 bases; unmatched bases: 5. The CDR3 region is CASSSTGGGYGYTF. CDR3 coding DNA: TGTGCCAGTAGTTCGACAGGGGGAGGCTATGGCTACACCTTC.